This is a list of T cell receptor beta chains from one sample in a study of T cells in Graves' hyperthyroidism and ophthalmopathy. TCRdb called the multiplex PCR reads again in MiXCR, with one record for every CDR3 protein. The data show about 590,000 distinct CDR3 sequences, with about 14% seen just once and 7.1% held by the top ten. Sequencing was done on a sample of blood. Receptor source: a woman under 30 with Graves' ophthalmopathy. Both conserved end residues are part of each CDR3. D genes are given only for firm matches. Only part of the rows carry a size: once, few, many, or a class if the clone is expanded.

.,many,TRBJ2-6,TRBV11-2,TGTGCCAGCAGCCCTAGGGGGGTTCGGGACCCACCGAGGGGGGCCAACGTCCTGACTTTC,CASSPRGVRDPPRGANVLTF
.,many,TRBJ2-1,TRBV18,TGTGCCAGCTCACCACCCGCCGACAATGAGCAGTTCTTC,CASSPPADNEQFF
TRBD1,many,TRBJ2-6,TRBV2,TGTGCCAGCAAGCTGACAGGGTCCGGGGCCAACGTCCTGACTTTC,CASKLTGSGANVLTF
TRBD1,many,TRBJ2-7,TRBV10-3,TGTGCCACCGGGACAGCGAGCCACGAGCAGTACTTC,CATGTASHEQYF
.,many,TRBJ1-4,TRBV2,TGTGCCAGCAGAGTGGGGGAAAATTTTGTAGGAAAACTGTTTTTT,CASRVGENFVGKLFF
TRBD1,many,TRBJ2-7,TRBV4-3,TGCGCCAGCAGCCCGGGACAGATCTACTACGAGCAGTACTTC,CASSPGQIYYEQYF
.,many,TRBJ2-7,TRBV12-3/TRBV12-4,TGTGCCAGCAGCTGGGGAGGCAGGGGCAGAGGGTACGAGCAGTACTTC,CASSWGGRGRGYEQYF
TRBD2,.,TRBJ2-7,TRBV6-5,TGTGCCAGCAGTTACTCGACGGGGACTACGGGTGAGCAGTACTTC,CASSYSTGTTGEQYF
.,many,TRBJ1-1,TRBV5-1,TGCGCCAGCAGCCCCGGGGGAGGGGGCACTGAAGCTTTCTTT,CASSPGGGGTEAFF
TRBD2,.,TRBJ2-1,TRBV20-1,TGCAGTGCTAGAGTACCGGGACTAGCGGGAGCCGAGCAGTTCTTC,CSARVPGLAGAEQFF
TRBD2,.,TRBJ2-1,TRBV14,TGTGCCAGCAGCCAAGCCGATAGGGGGACTAGCGGAAGGAATGAGCAGTTCTTC,CASSQADRGTSGRNEQFF
.,.,TRBJ1-3,TRBV5-4,TGTGCCAGCAGCTTGGGGCAGACCCCTGGAAACACCATATATTTT,CASSLGQTPGNTIYF
.,many,TRBJ1-1,TRBV28,TGTGCCAGCGTTCCACCGGGACGTAGCACTGAAGCTTTCTTT,CASVPPGRSTEAFF
TRBD1,.,TRBJ1-3,TRBV6-1,TGTGCCAGCAGTCGACAGGGTCCCGGAAACACCATATATTTT,CASSRQGPGNTIYF
.,many,TRBJ2-4,TRBV28,TGTGCCAGCACCCTGACGGCAAGCCTAGCCAAAAACATTCAGTACTTC,CASTLTASLAKNIQYF
TRBD1,.,TRBJ1-2,TRBV3-1,TGTGCCAGCAGCCAACGGGACAGGGATCACTATGGCTACACCTTC,CASSQRDRDHYGYTF
TRBD2,many,TRBJ2-1,TRBV7-6,TGTGCCAGCAGCCACACTAGCGGGCATACATCTGAGCAGTTCTTC,CASSHTSGHTSEQFF
.,many,TRBJ1-5,TRBV20-1,TGCAGTGCTAGGGCCTCGGCTGATAGCAATCAGCCCCAGCATTTT,CSARASADSNQPQHF
.,many,TRBJ2-7,TRBV7-8,TGTGCCAGCAGCTTACGCCTAAATTACGAGCAGTACTTC,CASSLRLNYEQYF
.,.,TRBJ1-5,TRBV19,TGTGCCAGTAGTATTGCAGGTAATCAGCCCCAGCATTTT,CASSIAGNQPQHF
TRBD1,many,TRBJ1-1,TRBV5-5,TGTGCCAGCAGCTTTAGACAGGGGGCCAGGGACACTGAAGCTTTCTTT,CASSFRQGARDTEAFF
TRBD1,few,TRBJ1-3,TRBV4-3,TGCGCCAGCAGCCAGGAGGACAGGGGAACTGGAAACACCATATATTTT,CASSQEDRGTGNTIYF
.,many,TRBJ1-2,TRBV2,TGTGCCAGCACCTTATTACGGGGGGGGGACGGCTACACCTTC,CASTLLRGGDGYTF
TRBD2,many,TRBJ2-3,TRBV30,TGTGCCTGGAAATACATAGCGGGGCTTGTCGATACGCAGTATTTT,CAWKYIAGLVDTQYF
.,.,TRBJ2-7,TRBV28,TGTGCCAGCAGTAAACCCGGGACATTTCCCGAGCAGTACTTC,CASSKPGTFPEQYF
TRBD2,many,TRBJ2-1,TRBV6-1,TGTGCCAGCAGTACACCAACTAGCGGCTCCTACAATGAGCAGTTCTTC,CASSTPTSGSYNEQFF
TRBD1,many,TRBJ2-2,TRBV2,TGTGCCAGCAGTGACCAGACAGGGGGCTACACCGGGGAGCTGTTTTTT,CASSDQTGGYTGELFF
.,.,TRBJ2-7,TRBV4-2,TGTGCCAGCAGCCAAGTCGGAGACTCCTACGAGCAGTACTTC,CASSQVGDSYEQYF
TRBD1,few,TRBJ1-5,TRBV15,TGTGCCACCAGTTGGACAGGGACTAGCAATCAGCCCCAGCATTTT,CATSWTGTSNQPQHF
.,.,TRBJ2-6,TRBV19,TGTGCCAGTAAGGACCTCTCTGGGGCCAACGTCCTGACTTTC,CASKDLSGANVLTF
TRBD2,many,TRBJ2-3,TRBV27,TGTGCCAGCAGTTTTATTAGCGGGACGTCAGATACGCAGTATTTT,CASSFISGTSDTQYF
.,.,TRBJ2-3,TRBV12-3/TRBV12-4,TGTGCCAGCAGTACCCTTCCGGGGGCGCGGGTCACGCAGTATTTT,CASSTLPGARVTQYF
.,.,TRBJ2-3,TRBV30,TGTGCCTGGAGTAGGTCCACAGATACGCAGTATTTT,CAWSRSTDTQYF
TRBD2,many,TRBJ2-2,TRBV29-1,TGCAGCGTTGAAGCGGGAGGTAGCACCGGGGAGCTGTTTTTT,CSVEAGGSTGELFF
.,many,TRBJ2-3,TRBV5-1,TGCGCCAGCAGCCCGAAACCTAGCACAGATACGCAGTATTTT,CASSPKPSTDTQYF
.,.,TRBJ1-1,TRBV30,TGTGCCTGGAGTGTAATACGGGGGGGTACTGAAGCTTTCTTT,CAWSVIRGGTEAFF
.,.,TRBJ1-2,TRBV19,TGTGCTAGTAGTAGGACCGGGTCTCCTAACTATGGCTACACCTTC,CASSRTGSPNYGYTF
TRBD1,few,TRBJ1-5,TRBV30,TGTGCCCGGAGTGGAAACAGGGGTGATCAGCCCCAGCATTTT,CARSGNRGDQPQHF
.,few,TRBJ2-5,TRBV12-3/TRBV12-4,TGTGCCAGCAGTTTAGCGCCAGGCTGGGAGACCCAGTACTTC,CASSLAPGWETQYF
TRBD1,once,TRBJ1-4,TRBV13,TGTGCCAGCAGCGATCGAACGGGGGGACAGGGGCCGTCAAATGAAAAACTGTTTTTT,CASSDRTGGQGPSNEKLFF
.,.,TRBJ2-2,TRBV24-1,TGTGCCACCAGTGACCGACAGGCTACGAACACCGGGGAGCTGTTTTTT,CATSDRQATNTGELFF